Presented here are 8 T cell receptor beta chains from one specimen sequenced in a study of long-term antiretroviral therapy in people with HIV. Survey-level immunoSEQ v3.0 assays were run. Clones were sequenced by immunoSEQ multiplex PCR, and TCRdb holds only the in-frame ones, with some missing. This table has roughly 18,000 clones, 75% to 95% appearing once. Specimen: unsorted PBMCs, collected 3 years after starting antiretroviral therapy. The receptor source for this set is a man aged 50 to 59 with HIV.

The chain couples TRBV5-1 to TRBJ2-5; a weak D match, TRBD2 (6 bases). Germline V gene data show CDR1 as SGHRS and CDR2 as YFSETQ. The V end lost 4 bases, the J end lost 5 bases, and 18 bases lay between the germline ends. The CDR3 has 15 residues. DNA for the CDR3: TGCGCCAGCAGCACTACCGGGGGAAGATCGGAGACCCAGTACTTC. This encodes CASSTTGGRSETQYF.

For the CDR3, the DNA is TGTGCCAGCAGTTTACCGGGTATGAACACTGAAGCTTTCTTT. As protein: CASSLPGMNTEAFF. V is TRBV28 and J is TRBJ1-1; no firm D call. V lost 2 bases to trimming and J lost 0 bases, with 7 bases between them. Germline V gives CDR1 MDHEN, CDR2 SYDVKM. The CDR3 loop spans 14 amino acids.

The chain is built from TRBV28 and TRBJ2-7; tentative D call: TRBD2 (5 bases). Between the trimmed V and J ends, which lost 3 bases and 2 bases, there was a span of 8 bases. CDR3 length: 13 residues. CDR1 is MDHEN and CDR2 is SYDVKM in the germline V gene. CDR3 in amino acids: CASSFGIAYEQYF. The CDR3 coding sequence is TGTGCCAGCAGTTTCGGGATTGCCTACGAGCAGTACTTC.

This clone was seen once. The V and J genes are TRBV7-2 and TRBJ1-2; D gene unclear. Germline loops: CDR1 SGHTA, CDR2 FQGNSA. The V and J ends lost 1 base and 6 bases respectively, with 9 bases between them. The CDR3 runs to 13 residues. CDR3 nucleotides: TGTGCCAGCAGCTTAGAGTGGGCGGATGGCTACACCTTC. Residues: CASSLEWADGYTF.

This chain's CDR3 is CASSRGTSGVDTQYF. In DNA form, the CDR3 reads TGTGCCAGCAGTCGCGGGACTAGCGGGGTGGATACGCAGTATTTT. This rearrangement joins TRBV27 to TRBJ2-3; 13 bases align to TRBD2. The CDR3 has 15 residues. J lost 6 bases, V lost 5 bases, and 5 bases had no gene match. Germline CDR1 is MNHEY and CDR2 is SMNVEV (reference sequence).

This clone qualifies as medium-sized. The chain combines TRBV10-2 with TRBJ2-2, with TRBD1 identical over 9 bases. This CDR3 has 18 amino acids. Looked up from germline, CDR1 is WSHSY and CDR2 is SAAADI. V shed 6 bases, J shed 6 bases, and the junction held 17 bases outside the gene matches. CDR3 region: CASRGSRATGGGSGELFF. The CDR3 DNA reads as TGCGCCAGCAGAGGCTCAAGGGCTACAGGGGGCGGGTCCGGGGAGCTGTTTTTT.

V gene TRBV4-3 combines with J gene TRBJ2-2; D call uncertain. V lost 0 bases, J lost 6 bases, and 14 bases lay in between. Germline CDR1 reads LGHNA; CDR2 reads YSLEER. The CDR3 totals 16 residues. The CDR3 DNA reads TGCGCCAGCAGCCAAGATTCGGAATCACGCCCCGGGGAGCTGTTTTTT. Its translation: CASSQDSESRPGELFF.

The chain combines TRBV29-1 with TRBJ2-7, with 9 positions matching TRBD1. CDR3 length: 13 amino acids. J gave up 5 bases and V 4 bases, and 6 bases lay outside the gene matches. Germline V gene sequence: CDR1 SQVTM, CDR2 ANQGSEA. This CDR3 reads CSVGGTGNHEQYF. CDR3 coding DNA: TGCAGCGTTGGGGGGACAGGGAACCACGAGCAGTACTTC.